A selection of T cell receptor beta chains follows, all from one sample in a study of T cell responses to AZD1222 COVID-19 vaccine. The protocol was immunoSEQ multiplex PCR, while the TCRdb copy is restricted to in-frame clones and leaves out a portion. The repertoire holds 150,000 to 200,000 clones, about 90% seen once, with about 4.5% in the top ten. This sample comprised peripheral blood, obtained on day 0 of MenACWY control vaccination. All receptors derive from an adult in good health. CDR3s include the opening cysteine and the closing phenylalanine or tryptophan. The D gene is left open where the match is weak. Clone size is shown for a subset of rows, as once, few, many or a class of expanded clone.

CDR3aa	j_gene	abundance	v_gene	d_gene
CAISEIGMNTEAFF	TRBJ1-1	.	TRBV10-3	.
CASSDNTGRNQPQHF	TRBJ1-5	.	TRBV6-1	.
CSVGRQPTEAFF	TRBJ1-1	.	TRBV29-1	.
CASSGIGGDTEAFF	TRBJ1-1	.	TRBV16	.
CASSLSRNSPLHF	TRBJ1-6	.	TRBV27	.
CATSHQLGRTGELFF	TRBJ2-2	.	TRBV15	.
CASSILGGANTGELFF	TRBJ2-2	once	TRBV7-2	.
CASSDWEQYF	TRBJ2-7	.	TRBV25-1	.
CASSFGGIPTYEQYF	TRBJ2-7	.	TRBV5-6	.
CATSDRPKAGELFF	TRBJ2-2	.	TRBV27	.
CAWTETSYEQYF	TRBJ2-7	.	TRBV30	.
CASSQDGLLAGAVYEQYF	TRBJ2-7	.	TRBV4-2	TRBD2
CASSPSGRALNEQFF	TRBJ2-1	.	TRBV7-3	TRBD2
CASSQDTGRDLYYGYTF	TRBJ1-2	.	TRBV4-3	.
CASSPGTVYEQFF	TRBJ2-1	.	TRBV4-2	TRBD1
CASSRRPEAFF	TRBJ1-1	.	TRBV21-1	.
CASRPGTSGGEQFF	TRBJ2-1	once	TRBV6-5	TRBD2
CASSLVGDEQFF	TRBJ2-1	.	TRBV11-2	.
CAWSPGLYGYTF	TRBJ1-2	.	TRBV30	.
CASSTPPGVHGYTF	TRBJ1-2	.	TRBV19	.
CASSVLAGGVTDTQYF	TRBJ2-3	.	TRBV9	TRBD2
CASSQARSGIYGYTF	TRBJ1-2	once	TRBV3-1/TRBV3-2	.
CASSLGQNTEAFF	TRBJ1-1	.	TRBV7-9	.
CASSTLRPGELFF	TRBJ2-2	.	TRBV28	.
CATGEGGSTEAFF	TRBJ1-1	.	TRBV7-3	.
CASSLASGSLFF	TRBJ2-1	.	TRBV7-2	TRBD2
CATSSPGLAGYTGELFF	TRBJ2-2	.	TRBV15	TRBD2
CASSTSGLNTGELFF	TRBJ2-2	.	TRBV6-5	TRBD2
CASEIRDRATDTQYF	TRBJ2-3	.	TRBV28	TRBD1
CASSPFGAGTQETQYF	TRBJ2-5	.	TRBV18	.
CSVERDTGNTIYF	TRBJ1-3	.	TRBV29-1	.
CASSLNHGNNSPLHF	TRBJ1-6	once	TRBV5-1	.
CASSATPSYEQYF	TRBJ2-7	.	TRBV7-2	.
CAWSVPGASTNEKLFF	TRBJ1-4	few	TRBV30	.